What follows are 26 T cell receptor beta chains derived from one specimen sequenced in a study of blood T cells in healthy people across ages. The second PCR ran roughly 6 to 11 cycles with a sample-barcoded 5' primer and J-beta primers. From the 5' RACE reads, TCRdb called clonotypes with MiXCR, one entry per CDR3 protein. The sample has more than 500,000 distinct CDR3 sequences, 27% seen once. The sample was blood. The receptors originated from a woman aged 70-85 years in good health.

The chain joins TRBV25-1 to TRBJ1-6, with 11 nucleotides matching TRBD1. Looked up from germline, CDR1 is MGHDK and CDR2 is SYGVNS. This CDR3 comprises 13 residues. V lost 6 bases to trimming and J lost 11 bases; unmatched junction nucleotides: 3. The CDR3 nucleotides are TGTGCCAGCAGGGGACAGGGGGAGACACCCCTCCACTTT. This translates into CASRGQGETPLHF.

The V call is TRBV4-3, the J call TRBJ2-7; D possibly corresponds to TRBD2 (6 bases). This CDR3 contains 15 residues. Germline lookup yields CDR1 LGHNA and CDR2 YSLEER. V lost 2 bases and J lost 1, with 12 bases in between. CDR3 coding DNA: TGCGCCAGCAGCCAACTGGTTGGGGGGTCCTACGAGCAGTACTTC. As protein: CASSQLVGGSYEQYF.

This clonotype appeared a few times. The chain couples TRBV6-1 to TRBJ1-2; D may be TRBD1 (5 bases). The V end lost 0 bases, the J end lost 4 bases, and 9 bases lay between the germline ends. In germline, CDR1 is MNHNS, CDR2 SASEGT. The CDR3 sequence is 14 residues long. In DNA, the CDR3 is TGTGCCAGCAGTGAAGCTCGGACAACCTATGGCTACACCTTC. As protein: CASSEARTTYGYTF.

This clonotype appeared a few times. V is TRBV27 and J is TRBJ1-1; no definite D call. V lost 8 bases, J lost 5 bases, and 15 bases lay in between. Germline CDR1 and CDR2: MNHEY and SMNVEV (reference sequence). The CDR3 is 13 amino acids. The CDR3 here is CASPEGNETEAFF. CDR3 nucleotide sequence: TGTGCCAGCCCAGAAGGGAACGAGACTGAAGCTTTCTTT.

The V gene is TRBV11-1, the J gene TRBJ2-3; D unresolved. CDR1 and CDR2 from the germline V gene are SGHAT and FQDESV (reference sequence). V was trimmed by 3 bases and J by 5 bases, leaving 15 bases between them. The CDR3 runs 15 residues. CDR3 sequence reads: CASSFKGGSRDTQYF. Written as DNA, the CDR3 is TGTGCCAGCAGCTTCAAGGGTGGGTCAAGAGATACGCAGTATTTT.

This sequence joins TRBV29-1 and TRBJ1-4, with a possible D match to TRBD1 (6 bases). Germline CDR1 reads SQVTM; CDR2 reads ANQGSEA. The CDR3 extends over 15 amino acids. Between the trimmed V and J ends, which lost 4 bases and 3 bases, there was a span of 15 bases. CDR3 region: CSVGAGGAPNEKLFF. CDR3 nucleotide sequence: TGCAGCGTTGGCGCCGGGGGGGCACCTAATGAAAAACTGTTTTTT.

This clonotype has more than one count but fewer than ten. The chain joins TRBV27 to TRBJ2-3; possible D gene TRBD2, 7 bases. The germline V and J ends were trimmed by 5 bases and 5 bases, with 17 bases remaining between them. This CDR3 region has 15 residues. Germline values: CDR1 MNHEY, CDR2 SMNVEV (reference sequence). CDR3 in DNA: TGTGCCAGCAGTGATTCCGGGGGGCCTGGAGATACGCAGTATTTT. It encodes CASSDSGGPGDTQYF.

This chain joins TRBV12-3 or TRBV12-4 and TRBJ2-5, with 7 bases lining up with TRBD2. V was pared by 6 bases and J by 5 bases, with 6 bases of the junction left unmatched. This CDR3 has 13 amino acids. CDR3 in amino acids: CASSSTSAETQYF. DNA for the CDR3: TGTGCCAGCAGCTCCACTAGCGCTGAGACCCAGTACTTC.

This clonotype was seen more than once but under ten times. This chain links TRBV5-1 with TRBJ2-2; 9 bases fit TRBD1. The length of the CDR3 is 13 residues. V trimming: 7 bases; J trimming: 5 bases; junction bases outside the gene matches: 3. Germline CDR1 SGHRS, CDR2 YFSETQ. This CDR3 reads CASRDRETGELFF. The CDR3 DNA sequence: TGCGCCAGCCGGGACAGGGAAACCGGGGAGCTGTTTTTT.

Only a few counts were recorded for this clonotype. The gene calls are TRBV27 and TRBJ1-2, with TRBD1 matching over 7 bases. V lost 5 bases and J lost 5; bases outside the gene matches: 8. There are 14 residues in the CDR3. The germline gives CDR1 MNHEY, CDR2 SMNVEV (reference sequence). The CDR3 DNA sequence: TGTGCCAGCAGTCGATCGACAGGGCCTTATGGCTACACCTTC. The encoded protein is CASSRSTGPYGYTF.

The chain combines TRBV20-1 with TRBJ2-5; possible D gene TRBD2, 5 bases. CDR1 is DFQATT, CDR2 SNEGSKA, per germline (reference sequence). The V gene lost 5 bases and the J gene lost 5 bases, with 15 bases spanning the gap. This CDR3 has 13 residues. The CDR3 DNA reads as TGCAGTGCTCGGACCCCAAGAGGGGAGACCCAGTACTTC. Its translation: CSARTPRGETQYF.

This chain links TRBV20-1 with TRBJ2-5, with D tentatively TRBD1 or TRBD2 (6 bases each). The germline V gene encodes CDR1 DFQATT and CDR2 SNEGSKA (reference sequence). Trimming took 3 bases from V and 1 from J, leaving 12 bases between them. The CDR3 runs to 14 residues. Here the CDR3 DNA reads TGCAGTGCTAGTTTTGGAGGGGGCCAAGAGACCCAGTACTTC. It specifies CSASFGGGQETQYF.

This clonotype was detected ten times or more. The chain employs TRBV4-1 and TRBJ2-5; 14 bases match TRBD2. V lost 4 bases, J lost 5 bases, and 9 bases stayed unmatched. The CDR3 length is 17 residues. Germline-derived CDR1 and CDR2 are MGHRA and YSYEKL. DNA for the CDR3: TGCGCCAGCAGCCTGGGACTAGCGGGGGTAATGTCGGAGACCCAGTACTTC. Protein product: CASSLGLAGVMSETQYF.

The chain employs TRBV4-2 and TRBJ2-5; TRBD2 matches at 10 bases. V was clipped by 1 base and J by 4 bases; unmatched bases: 6. The CDR3 contains 16 residues. Germline V gene lookup returns CDR1 LGHNA and CDR2 YNFKEQ. This chain's CDR3 is CASSQAVLAGTETQYF. For the CDR3, the DNA is TGTGCCAGCAGCCAAGCTGTACTAGCGGGAACAGAGACCCAGTACTTC.

The chain recombines TRBV2 with TRBJ2-5; 9 nucleotides match TRBD1. V was clipped by 11 bases and J by 5 bases; unmatched bases: 12. The germline V gene has CDR1 SNHLY and CDR2 FYNNEI. This CDR3 contains 14 residues. CDR3 region: CAPKEQGALETQYF. The CDR3, as DNA: TGTGCCCCTAAGGAACAGGGGGCTTTGGAGACCCAGTACTTC.

The chain combines TRBV20-1 with TRBJ2-7; 7 bases align to TRBD1. Trimming took 4 bases from V and 0 from J; bases not matched to a gene: 6. Germline-derived CDR1 and CDR2 are DFQATT and SNEGSKA (reference sequence). The CDR3 consists of 14 residues. The CDR3 DNA sequence: TGCAGTGCTAAGCGGACAGGAAGCTCCTACGAGCAGTACTTC. Translated: CSAKRTGSSYEQYF.

This clonotype occurred a few times. The V and J genes are TRBV10-3 and TRBJ2-2, with D maybe TRBD1 (6 bases). V lost 8 bases and J lost 4, with 17 bases in between. This CDR3 has 15 residues. In germline, CDR1 is ENHRY, CDR2 SYGVKD. Here the CDR3 reads CAISNPGTSTGELFF. In DNA, the CDR3 is TGTGCCATCTCGAACCCCGGGACATCCACCGGGGAGCTGTTTTTT.

The chain is built from TRBV5-1 and TRBJ2-3; D call uncertain. The germline V gene has CDR1 SGHRS and CDR2 YFSETQ. This CDR3 has 13 residues. The V end lost 0 bases, the J end lost 2 bases, and 4 bases lay between the germline ends. CDR3 in DNA: TGCGCCAGCAGCTTGGCTTTCACAGATACGCAGTATTTT. It is translated as CASSLAFTDTQYF.

The gene calls are TRBV29-1 and TRBJ2-7; 8 nucleotides line up with TRBD1. The CDR3 covers 12 residues. Germline CDR1 is SQVTM and CDR2 is ANQGSEA. Trimming removed 6 bases from V and 6 bases from J; junction bases left unmatched: 7. As DNA, the CDR3 is TGCAGCGTAATCGGACAGGGATGCGAGCAGTACTTC. Protein sequence: CSVIGQGCEQYF.

This rearrangement joins TRBV28 to TRBJ2-6; D is undetermined. V was shortened by 9 bases and J by 4 bases, with 10 bases between the two germline ends. The CDR3 has 13 amino acids. Per the germline V gene, CDR1 is MDHEN and CDR2 is SYDVKM. Written as DNA, the CDR3 is TGTGCCAGTTGGAGTGGCGGGGCCAACGTCCTGACTTTC. Translation: CASWSGGANVLTF.

This chain joins TRBV10-3 and TRBJ1-1; TRBD1 matches 7 bases. The CDR3 contains 14 residues. The V gene's germline CDR1 is ENHRY and CDR2 SYGVKD. Germline trimming cut 7 bases from V and 5 bases from J; bases unmatched to any gene: 10. This chain's CDR3 is CAINFDRDRTEAFF. CDR3 in DNA: TGTGCCATCAACTTCGACCGGGACAGAACTGAAGCTTTCTTT.

This clonotype was seen more than once but under ten times. The rearrangement uses TRBV29-1 and TRBJ2-7, with a tentative D call TRBD1 (6 bases). The CDR3 sequence is 14 residues long. The germline V gene has CDR1 SQVTM and CDR2 ANQGSEA. V lost 7 bases, J lost 3 bases, and 19 bases lay in between. The CDR3 sequence: CSATRYGQNYEQYF. CDR3 DNA sequence: TGCAGCGCTACAAGATACGGACAGAACTACGAGCAGTACTTC.

The chain joins TRBV6-1 to TRBJ2-7; tentative D call: TRBD1 (5 bases). Germline values: CDR1 MNHNS, CDR2 SASEGT. The V and J ends lost 7 bases and 6 bases respectively, with 19 bases between them. The CDR3 sequence is 14 residues long. As DNA, the CDR3 is TGTGCCAGCATCGAGGACATTTCTGGTTCCGAGCAGTACTTC. Its translation: CASIEDISGSEQYF.

The chain uses TRBV20-1 and TRBJ2-7, with D hard to call. Trimming shortened V by 3 bases and J by 7 bases, and 13 bases separated the two germline ends. Germline values: CDR1 DFQATT, CDR2 SNEGSKA (reference sequence). The CDR3 spans 12 residues. CDR3 in amino acids: CSARENTQEQYF. CDR3 coding DNA: TGCAGTGCTAGGGAAAATACGCAGGAGCAGTACTTC.

This clonotype turned up a few times. The chain joins TRBV5-1 to TRBJ2-5; D gene uncertain. The CDR3 has 14 residues. Germline values: CDR1 SGHRS, CDR2 YFSETQ. V lost 4 bases, J lost 5 bases, and 15 bases lay in between. This CDR3 reads CASSLSSTWETQYF. Written as DNA, the CDR3 is TGCGCCAGCAGCCTGTCGTCTACTTGGGAGACCCAGTACTTC.

This clonotype appeared a few times. V usage is TRBV20-1 and J usage is TRBJ2-5, with TRBD2 matching over 7 bases. J was trimmed by 9 bases and V by 0 bases; bases with no gene match: 10. Germline V gives CDR1 DFQATT, CDR2 SNEGSKA (reference sequence). The CDR3 runs to 14 residues. CDR3 nucleotide sequence: TGCAGTGCTAGAGACGGGGGGTTCTCGGAGGCCCAGTACTTC. This encodes CSARDGGFSEAQYF.